This entry concerns a single T cell receptor (beta chain). In the original analysis: It was from reference gene primer amplification that nucleated cell counts were estimated. Assay: immunoSEQ multiplex PCR; the TCRdb copy retains only in-frame clones and omits some. The V and J calls and clone size come from that table; D and trimming were worked out from the DNA. Among 500,000 to 600,000 clones listed, 70% to 90% were seen once. CDR1 is SGDLS, CDR2 YYNGEE, per germline. Unmatched junction bases numbered 27, after V lost 4 bases and J lost 0 bases. The CDR3 covers 22 residues. The Seattle patients joined while their infection was active and were tracked longitudinally afterward. The data derive from a study of blood T cell repertoires in COVID-19. At the level of the study: The United States, Italy and Spain provided the acute and convalescent COVID-19 samples. T cells, B-cell-depleted T cells, or PBMCs provided the cDNA or gDNA that served as material.

Source material: peripheral blood. The V and J genes are TRBV9 and TRBJ2-7, with 8 bases identical to TRBD1. The source is a woman between 45 and 65 years old with COVID-19, enrolled during active disease. The DNA of the CDR3 is TGTGCCAGCAGCCCTCGACGGGGTCCGGGACAGGATCCCAATTGGAGCTCCTACGAGCAGTACTTC. This codes for CASSPRRGPGQDPNWSSYEQYF. The whole variable domain, remainder taken from reference TRBV9 and TRBJ2-7, is DSGVTQTPKHLITATGQRVTLRCSPRSGDLSVYWYQQSLDQGLQFLIQYYNGEERAKGNILERFSAQQFPDLHSELNLSSLELGDSALYFCASSPRRGPGQDPNWSSYEQYFGPGTRLTVT.